This passage covers 4 T cell receptor beta chains from one sample sequenced in a study of blood T cell repertoires in COVID-19. Generated by immunoSEQ multiplex PCR, the TCRdb table keeps only in-frame clones and is missing some. The sample holds some 80,000 clones; 86% are singletons and the top ten take about 18%. Sequenced: peripheral blood. These receptors came from a human donor in a cohort sampled during active COVID-19.

This clone appeared once. This chain connects TRBV6-4 to TRBJ1-4, with 7 nucleotides matching TRBD1. Trimming removed 5 bases from V and 4 bases from J; junction bases left unmatched: 7. The CDR3 spans 15 residues. Looked up from germline, CDR1 is MRHNA and CDR2 is SNTAGT. The CDR3: CASSPNGQVNEKLFF. CDR3 DNA sequence: TGTGCCAGCAGTCCTAACGGACAGGTTAATGAAAAACTGTTTTTT.

This sequence joins TRBV7-9 and TRBJ1-1, with 7 positions matching TRBD1. This CDR3 is 15 amino acids long. Trimming at V came to 5 bases and at J to 1 base, leaving 7 bases not matched to a gene. CDR1 and CDR2 (germline): SEHNR, FQNEAQ (reference sequence). This chain's CDR3 is CASSRWGTENTEAFF. As DNA, the CDR3 is TGTGCCAGCAGCCGATGGGGGACAGAGAACACTGAAGCTTTCTTT.

The chain is built from TRBV7-3 and TRBJ1-2; 7 positions agree with TRBD1. The germline V gene encodes CDR1 SGHTA and CDR2 FQGTGA. With V trimmed by 5 bases and J by 3 bases, 9 bases remained unmatched. The CDR3 extends over 15 amino acids. The CDR3 sequence is CASSRRQGPDYGYTF. The CDR3 region has the DNA TGTGCCAGCAGCCGGCGACAGGGACCGGACTATGGCTACACCTTC.

The rearrangement uses TRBV5-1 and TRBJ2-5; D unresolved. The V end was cut by 0 bases, the J end by 2 bases, with 8 bases between. Per germline, CDR1 SGHRS and CDR2 YFSETQ. There are 14 residues in the CDR3. The CDR3 DNA reads TGCGCCAGCAGCTTGGCTAGAATGCAAGAGACCCAGTACTTC. This translates into CASSLARMQETQYF.